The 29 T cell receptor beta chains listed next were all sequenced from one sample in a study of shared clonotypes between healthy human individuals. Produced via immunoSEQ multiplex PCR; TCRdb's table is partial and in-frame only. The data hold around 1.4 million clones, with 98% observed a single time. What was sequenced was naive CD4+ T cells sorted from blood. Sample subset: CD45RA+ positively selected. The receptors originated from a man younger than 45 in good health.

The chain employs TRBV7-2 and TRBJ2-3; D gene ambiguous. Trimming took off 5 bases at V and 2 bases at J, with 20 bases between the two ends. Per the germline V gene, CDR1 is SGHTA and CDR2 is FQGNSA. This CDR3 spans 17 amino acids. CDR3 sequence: CASSRSLGRGPTDTQYF. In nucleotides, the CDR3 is TGTGCCAGCAGCCGATCGTTGGGCCGAGGCCCCACAGATACGCAGTATTTT.

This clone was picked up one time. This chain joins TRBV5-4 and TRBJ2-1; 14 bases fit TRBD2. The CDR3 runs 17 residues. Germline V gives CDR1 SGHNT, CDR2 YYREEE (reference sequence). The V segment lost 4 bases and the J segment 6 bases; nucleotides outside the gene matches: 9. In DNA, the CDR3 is TGTGCCAGCAGCATCGGACTAGCGGGAGGATCATTCAATGAGCAGTTCTTC. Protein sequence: CASSIGLAGGSFNEQFF.

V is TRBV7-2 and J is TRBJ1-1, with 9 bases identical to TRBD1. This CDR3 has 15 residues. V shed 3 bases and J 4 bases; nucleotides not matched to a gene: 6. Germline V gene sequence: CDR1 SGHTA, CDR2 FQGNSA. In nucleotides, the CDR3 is TGTGCCAGCAGCTTGGGGACAGGGTTGGGCACTGAAGCTTTCTTT. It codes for CASSLGTGLGTEAFF. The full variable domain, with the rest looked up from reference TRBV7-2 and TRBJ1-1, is GAGVSQSPSNKVTEKGKDVELRCDPISGHTALYWYRQSLGQGLEFLIYFQGNSAPDKSGLPSDRFSAERTGGSVSTLTIQRTQQEDSAVYLCASSLGTGLGTEAFFGQGTRLTVV.

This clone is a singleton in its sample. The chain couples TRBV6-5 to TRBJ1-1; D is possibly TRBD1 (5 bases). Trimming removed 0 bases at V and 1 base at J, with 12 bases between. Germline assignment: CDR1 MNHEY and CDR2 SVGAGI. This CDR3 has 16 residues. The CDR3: CASSYSRVGTNTEAFF. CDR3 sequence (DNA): TGTGCCAGCAGTTACTCTCGGGTAGGGACGAACACTGAAGCTTTCTTT.

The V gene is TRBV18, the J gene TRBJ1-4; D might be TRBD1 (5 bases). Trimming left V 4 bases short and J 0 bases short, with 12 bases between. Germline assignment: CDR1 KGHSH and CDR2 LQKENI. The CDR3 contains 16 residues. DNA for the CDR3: TGTGCCAGCTCACTGGGGACGGGCACAACTAATGAAAAACTGTTTTTT. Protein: CASSLGTGTTNEKLFF.

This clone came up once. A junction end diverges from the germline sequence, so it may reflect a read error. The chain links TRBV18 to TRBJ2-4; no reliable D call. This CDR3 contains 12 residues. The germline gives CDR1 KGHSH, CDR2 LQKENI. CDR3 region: CASSLKTTARTF. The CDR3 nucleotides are TGTGCCAGCTCGCTTAAGACCACGGCGCGGACCTTC.

The CDR3 DNA reads as TGTGCCAGCAGTTACCGGGGGAGGATTAATGAAAAACTGTTTTTT. Amino acids: CASSYRGRINEKLFF. V and J are TRBV6-6 and TRBJ1-4; D possibly corresponds to TRBD1 (5 bases). CDR1 and CDR2 (germline): MNHNY, SVGAGI (reference sequence). This CDR3 region has 15 residues. The ends were cut back, 2 bases at V and 4 bases at J, with 11 bases in the middle.

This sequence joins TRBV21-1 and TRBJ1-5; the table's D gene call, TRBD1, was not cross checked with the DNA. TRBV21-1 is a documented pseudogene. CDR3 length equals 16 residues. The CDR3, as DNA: TGTGCCAGCAGGAGACAGGGTTTTTCTAGCAATCAGCCCCAGCATTTT. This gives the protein CASRRQGFSSNQPQHF.

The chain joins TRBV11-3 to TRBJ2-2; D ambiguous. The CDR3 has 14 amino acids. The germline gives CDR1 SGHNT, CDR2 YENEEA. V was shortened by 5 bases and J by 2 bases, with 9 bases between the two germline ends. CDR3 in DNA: TGTGCCAGCAGCGTGACTCGTAACACCGGGGAGCTGTTTTTT. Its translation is CASSVTRNTGELFF.

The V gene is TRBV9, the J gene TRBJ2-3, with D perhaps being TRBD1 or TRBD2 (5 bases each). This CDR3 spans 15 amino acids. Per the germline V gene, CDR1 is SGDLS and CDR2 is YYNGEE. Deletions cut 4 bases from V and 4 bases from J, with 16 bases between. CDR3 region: CASSPREGSADTQYF. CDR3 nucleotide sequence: TGTGCCAGCAGCCCAAGAGAGGGGTCCGCAGATACGCAGTATTTT.

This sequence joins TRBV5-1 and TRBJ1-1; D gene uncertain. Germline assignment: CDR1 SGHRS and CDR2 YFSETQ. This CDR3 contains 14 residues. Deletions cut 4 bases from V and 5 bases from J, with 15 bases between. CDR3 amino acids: CASSGAGSKTEAFF. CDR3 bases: TGCGCCAGCAGCGGAGCCGGGAGCAAAACTGAAGCTTTCTTT. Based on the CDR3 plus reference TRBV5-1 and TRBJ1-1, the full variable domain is KAGVTQTPRYLIKTRGQQVTLSCSPISGHRSVSWYQQTPGQGLQFLFEYFSETQRNKGNFPGRFSGRQFSNSRSEMNVSTLELGDSALYLCASSGAGSKTEAFFGQGTRLTVV.

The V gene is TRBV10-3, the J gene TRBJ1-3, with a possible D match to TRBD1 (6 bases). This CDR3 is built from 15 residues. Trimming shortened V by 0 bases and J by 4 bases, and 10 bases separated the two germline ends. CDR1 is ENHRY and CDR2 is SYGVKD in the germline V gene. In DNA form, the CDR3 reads TGTGCCATCAGTGAGTCGGGGGGGCTCGGAAACACCATATATTTT. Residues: CAISESGGLGNTIYF.

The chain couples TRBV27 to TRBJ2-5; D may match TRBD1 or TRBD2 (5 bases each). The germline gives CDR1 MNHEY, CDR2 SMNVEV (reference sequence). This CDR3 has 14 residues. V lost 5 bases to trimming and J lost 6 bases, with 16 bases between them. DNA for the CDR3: TGTGCCAGCAGTCTGGGACCAACCCCGAAGACCCAGTACTTC. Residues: CASSLGPTPKTQYF.

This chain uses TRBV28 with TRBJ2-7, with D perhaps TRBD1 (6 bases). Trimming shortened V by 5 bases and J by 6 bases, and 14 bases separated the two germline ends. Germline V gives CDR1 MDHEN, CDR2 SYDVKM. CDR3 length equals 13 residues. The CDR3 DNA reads TGTGCCAGCAGTCAATTAACAGGGCTCGAGCAGTACTTC. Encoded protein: CASSQLTGLEQYF.

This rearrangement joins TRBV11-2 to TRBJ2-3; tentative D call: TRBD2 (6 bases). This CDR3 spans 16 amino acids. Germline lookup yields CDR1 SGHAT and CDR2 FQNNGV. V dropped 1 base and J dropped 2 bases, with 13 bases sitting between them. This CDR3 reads CASSLASQRATDTQYF. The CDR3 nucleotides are TGTGCCAGCAGCTTAGCGTCCCAGCGGGCCACAGATACGCAGTATTTT.

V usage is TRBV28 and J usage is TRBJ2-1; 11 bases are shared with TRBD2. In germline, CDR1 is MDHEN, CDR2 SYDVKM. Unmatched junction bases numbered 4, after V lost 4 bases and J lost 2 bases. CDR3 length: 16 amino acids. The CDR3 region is CASSWVSGRAYNEQFF. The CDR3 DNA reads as TGTGCCAGCAGTTGGGTTAGCGGGAGGGCCTACAATGAGCAGTTCTTC.

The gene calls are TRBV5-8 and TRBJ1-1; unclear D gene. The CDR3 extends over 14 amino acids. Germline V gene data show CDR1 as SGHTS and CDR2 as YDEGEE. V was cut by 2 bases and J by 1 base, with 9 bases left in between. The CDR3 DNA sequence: TGTGCCAGCAGCTTTCGCGGGGAGAACACTGAAGCTTTCTTT. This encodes CASSFRGENTEAFF.

The CDR3 is CASTKIEGPNTGELFF. The CDR3, as DNA: TGCGCCAGCACTAAGATTGAAGGGCCCAACACCGGGGAGCTGTTTTTT. V gene TRBV5-1 combines with J gene TRBJ2-2, with D uncertain. V shed 6 bases and J shed 2 bases, with 17 bases lying between them. The CDR3 length is 16 residues. Germline loops: CDR1 SGHRS, CDR2 YFSETQ.

The CDR3: CASSPDRGRRNTIYF. CDR3 DNA: TGTGCCAGCAGCCCCGACAGGGGGCGAAGAAACACCATATATTTT. The rearrangement links TRBV7-9 to TRBJ1-3; TRBD1 matches at 10 bases. CDR3 length: 15 amino acids. V trimming: 5 bases; J trimming: 5 bases; junction bases outside the gene matches: 6. Germline V gene lookup returns CDR1 SEHNR and CDR2 FQNEAQ (reference sequence). The full variable domain, with the rest looked up from reference TRBV7-9 and TRBJ1-3, is DTGVSQNPRHKITKRGQNVTFRCDPISEHNRLYWYRQTLGQGPEFLTYFQNEAQLEKSRLLSDRFSAERPKGSFSTLEIQRTEQGDSAMYLCASSPDRGRRNTIYFGEGSWLTVV.

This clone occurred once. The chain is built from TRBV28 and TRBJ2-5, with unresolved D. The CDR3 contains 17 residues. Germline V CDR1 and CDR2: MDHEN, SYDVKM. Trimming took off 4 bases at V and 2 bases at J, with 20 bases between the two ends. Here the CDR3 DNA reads TGTGCCAGCAGTTACTTAAAATTGGCTATACCACAAGAGACCCAGTACTTC. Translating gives CASSYLKLAIPQETQYF.

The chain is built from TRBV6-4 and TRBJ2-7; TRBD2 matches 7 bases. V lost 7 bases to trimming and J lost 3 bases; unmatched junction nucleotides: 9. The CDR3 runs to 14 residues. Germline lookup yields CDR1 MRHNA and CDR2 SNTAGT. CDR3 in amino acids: CASIGLAAFYEQYF. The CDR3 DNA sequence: TGTGCCAGCATTGGGCTAGCGGCGTTCTACGAGCAGTACTTC.

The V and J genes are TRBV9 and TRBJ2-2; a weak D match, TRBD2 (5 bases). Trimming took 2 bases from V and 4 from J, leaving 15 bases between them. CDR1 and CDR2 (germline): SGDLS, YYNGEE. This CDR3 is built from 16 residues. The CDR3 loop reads CASSVGHSDGTGELFF. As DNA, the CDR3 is TGTGCCAGCAGCGTGGGCCATAGCGACGGCACCGGGGAGCTGTTTTTT.

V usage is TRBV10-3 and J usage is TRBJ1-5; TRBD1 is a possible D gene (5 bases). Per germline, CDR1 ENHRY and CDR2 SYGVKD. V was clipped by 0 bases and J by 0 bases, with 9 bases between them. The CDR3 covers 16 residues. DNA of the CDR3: TGTGCCATCAGTGAGTCGGGGGGGGTTAGCAATCAGCCCCAGCATTTT. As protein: CAISESGGVSNQPQHF.

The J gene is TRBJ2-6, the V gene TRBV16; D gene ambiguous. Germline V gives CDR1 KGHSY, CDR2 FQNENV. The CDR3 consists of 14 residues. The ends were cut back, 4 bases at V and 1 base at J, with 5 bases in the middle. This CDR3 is CASSPKSGANVLTF. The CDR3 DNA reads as TGTGCCAGCAGCCCAAAATCTGGGGCCAACGTCCTGACTTTC.

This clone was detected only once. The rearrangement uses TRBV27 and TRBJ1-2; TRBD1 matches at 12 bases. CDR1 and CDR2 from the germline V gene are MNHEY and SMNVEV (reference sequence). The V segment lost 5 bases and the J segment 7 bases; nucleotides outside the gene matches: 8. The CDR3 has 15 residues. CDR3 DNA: TGTGCCAGCAGTGGGCCGGGACAGGGGGCCGGTGGCTACACCTTC. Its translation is CASSGPGQGAGGYTF.

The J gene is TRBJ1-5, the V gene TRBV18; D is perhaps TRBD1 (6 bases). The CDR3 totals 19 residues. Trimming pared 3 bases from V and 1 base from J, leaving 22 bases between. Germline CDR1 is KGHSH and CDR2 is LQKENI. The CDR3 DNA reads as TGTGCCAGCTCACCTCTCGAAAACGACAGGCCGCGGAGCAATCAGCCCCAGCATTTT. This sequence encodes CASSPLENDRPRSNQPQHF. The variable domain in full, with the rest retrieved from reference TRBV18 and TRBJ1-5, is NAGVMQNPRHLVRRRGQEARLRCSPMKGHSHVYWYRQLPEEGLKFMVYLQKENIIDESGMPKERFSAEFPKEGPSILRIQQVVRGDSAAYFCASSPLENDRPRSNQPQHFGDGTRLSIL.

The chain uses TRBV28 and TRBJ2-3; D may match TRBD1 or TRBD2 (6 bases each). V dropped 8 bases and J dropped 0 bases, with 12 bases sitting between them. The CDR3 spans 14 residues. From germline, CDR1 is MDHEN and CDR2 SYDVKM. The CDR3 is CASLGGPSTDTQYF. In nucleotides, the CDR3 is TGTGCCAGCTTGGGGGGCCCCAGCACAGATACGCAGTATTTT.

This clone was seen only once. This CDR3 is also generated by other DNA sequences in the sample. In nucleotides, the CDR3 is TGTGCCAGCAGTCTGAACACCGGGGAGCTGTTTTTT. Amino acids: CASSLNTGELFF. The chain links TRBV6-1 to TRBJ2-2; D is ambiguous. Trimming left V 5 bases short and J 1 base short, with 2 bases between. This CDR3 spans 12 amino acids. Germline CDR1 MNHNS, CDR2 SASEGT.

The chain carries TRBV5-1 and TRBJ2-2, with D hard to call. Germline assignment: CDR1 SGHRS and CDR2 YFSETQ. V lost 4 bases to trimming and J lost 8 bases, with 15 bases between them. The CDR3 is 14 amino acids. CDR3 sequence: CASSPLMLEGELFF. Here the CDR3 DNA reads TGCGCCAGCAGCCCCCTGATGTTGGAAGGGGAGCTGTTTTTT.